The present entry profiles one TCR beta chain with its context. Its antigen is not known. This record comes from a study of T cell responses to AZD1222 COVID-19 vaccine. CDR3 length equals 13 residues. Trimming took off 2 bases at V and 4 bases at J, with 9 bases between the two ends. The germline V gene has CDR1 SEHNR and CDR2 FQNEAQ (reference sequence). Profiling relied on immunoSEQ multiplex PCR, and the TCRdb table lists in-frame clones only, not all of them. Among around 120,000 clones, 91% were seen once, and the ten largest hold under 3.5%. Whole-study results and caveats: At 160-218 and 743-854, vaccine-associated CD4 TCRs were dominant, and they spanned spike.

The source material was peripheral blood, sampled on day 0 of AZD1222 vaccination. The clonotype comes from an adult in good health. The V gene is TRBV7-9, the J gene TRBJ2-7; tentative D call: TRBD2 (6 bases). The CDR3 DNA reads TGTGCCAGCAGCTTACGGGGGAGTTACGAGCAGTACTTC. Amino acids: CASSLRGSYEQYF. Full variable domain (missing parts from reference TRBV7-9 and TRBJ2-7): DTGVSQNPRHKITKRGQNVTFRCDPISEHNRLYWYRQTLGQGPEFLTYFQNEAQLEKSRLLSDRFSAERPKGSFSTLEIQRTEQGDSAMYLCASSLRGSYEQYFGPGTRLTVT.